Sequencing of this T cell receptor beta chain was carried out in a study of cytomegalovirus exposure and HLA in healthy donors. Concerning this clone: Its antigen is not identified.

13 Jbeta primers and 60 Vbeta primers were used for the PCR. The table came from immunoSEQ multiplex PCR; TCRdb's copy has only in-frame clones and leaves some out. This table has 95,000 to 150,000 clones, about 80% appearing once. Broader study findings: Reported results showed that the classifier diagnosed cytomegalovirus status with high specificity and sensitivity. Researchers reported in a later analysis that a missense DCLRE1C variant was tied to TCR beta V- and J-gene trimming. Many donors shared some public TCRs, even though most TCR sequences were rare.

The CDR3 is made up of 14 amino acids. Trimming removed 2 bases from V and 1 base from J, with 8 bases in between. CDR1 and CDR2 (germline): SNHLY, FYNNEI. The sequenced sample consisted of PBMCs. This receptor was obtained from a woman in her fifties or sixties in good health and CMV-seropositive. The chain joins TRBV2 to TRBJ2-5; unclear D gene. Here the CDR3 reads CASSEKSVQETQYF. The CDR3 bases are TGTGCCAGCAGTGAAAAGTCAGTCCAAGAGACCCAGTACTTC.